These 7 T cell receptor beta chains were all obtained from the same sample, sequenced in a study of T cell changes during pregnancy in multiple sclerosis. Generated by immunoSEQ multiplex PCR, the TCRdb table keeps only in-frame clones and is missing some. The table records tens of thousands of clones, about 90% of them present only once. The sequenced sample was CD8+ T cells from peripheral blood mononuclear cells, obtained in the second trimester of pregnancy. Source of these receptors: a female donor in good health, enrolled as a control in a pregnancy study.

The gene calls are TRBV30 and TRBJ2-6; no clear D. V lost 6 bases to trimming and J lost 4 bases, with 10 bases between them. The CDR3 is made up of 13 amino acids. CDR1 and CDR2 from the germline V gene are GTSNPN and SVGIG (reference sequence). The CDR3, as DNA: TGTGCCTGTCATTCCGCGGGGGCCAACGTCCTGACTTTC. Translation: CACHSAGANVLTF.

The chain employs TRBV6-4 and TRBJ2-3, with 8 bases lining up with TRBD2. V dropped 5 bases and J dropped 2; count of bases not matched to a gene: 6. Germline lookup yields CDR1 MRHNA and CDR2 SNTAGT. The CDR3 spans 15 residues. CDR3 loop: CASSPSGGYTDTQYF. In DNA form, the CDR3 reads TGTGCCAGCAGTCCCTCGGGGGGGTACACAGATACGCAGTATTTT.

The DNA of the CDR3 is TGTGCCAGCAGCCCCCGCAGGGGGTATTTCGAAAAACTGTTTTTT. Translating gives CASSPRRGYFEKLFF. V and J are TRBV11-3 and TRBJ1-4; the match to TRBD1 covers 7 bases. The trim removed 5 bases at V and 8 bases at J, leaving 11 bases unmatched. Germline V lookup: CDR1 SGHNT, CDR2 YENEEA. This CDR3 spans 15 amino acids.

This clone came up once. The genes are TRBV9 and TRBJ2-7; 8 bases align to TRBD1. The ends lost 2 bases at V and 4 bases at J; junction bases unmatched: 5. The CDR3 totals 14 residues. The germline CDR1 and CDR2 sequences are SGDLS and YYNGEE. The CDR3 nucleotides read TGTGCCAGCAGCGTGTCGCAGGGGGCATACGAGCAGTACTTC. It is translated as CASSVSQGAYEQYF.

This clone was observed once. Here the CDR3 DNA reads TGCGCCAGCAGCCCTCGAGGGGGCAGCAGCTCTGGGGCCAACGTCCTGACTTTC. This encodes CASSPRGGSSSGANVLTF. The chain is built from TRBV4-3 and TRBJ2-6, with 7 bases aligning to TRBD1. From germline, CDR1 is LGHNA and CDR2 YSLEER. With 4 bases clipped from V and 0 bases from J, the junction kept 9 bases outside the gene matches. CDR3 length: 18 amino acids.

The rearrangement joins TRBV20-1 to TRBJ2-5; D uncertain. This CDR3 contains 9 residues. Germline loops: CDR1 DFQATT, CDR2 SNEGSKA (reference sequence). V dropped 6 bases and J dropped 10 bases, with 9 bases sitting between them. The CDR3 spells CSAPGDQYF. The CDR3 DNA sequence: TGCAGTGCCCCAGGCGACCAGTACTTC.

J is TRBJ2-5 and V is TRBV6-1, with 11 bases identical to TRBD2. The CDR3 covers 16 residues. From germline, CDR1 is MNHNS and CDR2 SASEGT. Trimming removed 4 bases from V and 1 base from J; junction bases left unmatched: 5. CDR3 in amino acids: CASSGRLAGFQETQYF. The CDR3 DNA follows: TGTGCCAGCAGTGGCAGACTAGCGGGATTCCAAGAGACCCAGTACTTC.